The clone carrying this T cell receptor beta chain came up many times. The entry originates in a study of T cells in Graves' hyperthyroidism and ophthalmopathy. Amplification targeted TCR beta CDR3 regions from RNA transcripts. First-round RT-PCR of the TCR CDR3 relied on the HTBI primer set. One entry per CDR3 protein results from TCRdb running MiXCR on the multiplex PCR reads. The sample holds about 350,000 distinct CDR3 sequences; roughly 13% are singletons and the top ten take 34%. Losses at the gene ends were 5 bases for V and 1 base for J; bases not matched to a gene: 5. Looked up from germline, CDR1 is DFQATT and CDR2 is SNEGSKA (reference sequence). The CDR3 loop spans 14 amino acids.

Source material: blood. The clonotype comes from a woman in her 40s with Graves' ophthalmopathy. The V gene is TRBV20-1, the J gene TRBJ2-5; 9 nucleotides match TRBD1. The CDR3 region is CSAQTGGVQETQYF. Here the CDR3 DNA reads TGCAGTGCTCAGACAGGGGGTGTCCAAGAGACCCAGTACTTC.